This T cell receptor beta chain stems from a study of blood T cell repertoires in COVID-19. The wider study: Some COVID-19 samples were acute and others convalescent; all came from the United States, Italy and Spain.

Enrolled through a virtual design, the participants were between roughly 18 and 89 years of age and came from about two dozen US areas. Which cohort a participant joined came from the clinical history participants gave. What the recovered Cohort 3 donors had was two negative PCRs, clearance, or symptom resolution. Here immunoSEQ multiplex PCR was the method, and the copy in TCRdb shows in-frame clones only, minus some. The sample includes 350,000 or so clones, around 90% of them seen just once. Germline V gives CDR1 LNHDA, CDR2 SQIVND (reference sequence). The length of the CDR3 is 12 residues. V lost 7 bases to trimming and J lost 6 bases, with 9 bases between them.

The sequence came from a woman in her 30s who had recovered from COVID-19. This chain connects TRBV19 to TRBJ2-2; no firm D call. The sequenced material came from PBMCs or T cells enriched from blood (not recorded which). The CDR3 spells CASIQFPGELFF. The CDR3 region has the DNA TGTGCCAGTATCCAATTCCCCGGGGAGCTGTTTTTT.